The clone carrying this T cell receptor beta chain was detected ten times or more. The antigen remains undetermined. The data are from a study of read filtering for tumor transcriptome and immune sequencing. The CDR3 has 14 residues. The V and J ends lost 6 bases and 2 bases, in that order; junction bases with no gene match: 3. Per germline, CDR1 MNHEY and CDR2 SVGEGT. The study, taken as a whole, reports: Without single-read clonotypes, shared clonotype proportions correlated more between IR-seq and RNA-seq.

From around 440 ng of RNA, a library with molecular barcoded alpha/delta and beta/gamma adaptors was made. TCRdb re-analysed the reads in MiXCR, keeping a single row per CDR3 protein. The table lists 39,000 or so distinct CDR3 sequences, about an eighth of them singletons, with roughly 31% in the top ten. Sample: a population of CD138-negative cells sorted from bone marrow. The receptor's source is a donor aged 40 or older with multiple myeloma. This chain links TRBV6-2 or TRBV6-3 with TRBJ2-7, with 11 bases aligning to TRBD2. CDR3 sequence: CASRTSGVTYEQYF. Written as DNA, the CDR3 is TGTGCCAGCAGGACTAGCGGGGTTACCTACGAGCAGTACTTC.